The 31 T cell receptor beta chains below come from one sample, sequenced in a study of blood T cells in healthy people across ages. Primed by a sample-barcoded 5' primer and a J-beta primer mix, a second PCR proceeded for 7 to 11 cycles. TCRdb analysed the 5' RACE reads with MiXCR anew, one entry per CDR3 protein. The table has some 370,000 distinct CDR3 sequences, more than 45% seen once. The sequencing sample was made of blood. Receptors originate from a man aged 55-75 years in good health.

The chain links TRBV5-1 to TRBJ2-3; 9 bases match TRBD2. This CDR3 comprises 15 residues. Per germline, CDR1 SGHRS and CDR2 YFSETQ. With 6 bases clipped from V and 3 bases from J, the junction kept 8 bases outside the gene matches. The CDR3 is CASKIAGVGTDTQYF. CDR3 DNA sequence: TGCGCCAGCAAGATAGCGGGAGTGGGGACAGATACGCAGTATTTT.

The chain links TRBV30 to TRBJ1-2, with D uncertain. Germline values: CDR1 GTSNPN, CDR2 SVGIG (reference sequence). This CDR3 spans 12 amino acids. Trimming pared 1 base from V and 8 bases from J, leaving 11 bases between. CDR3 nucleotides: TGTGCCTGGAGTGGTTGGGCGTCGGGCTACACCTTC. It yields the protein CAWSGWASGYTF.

J is TRBJ1-1 and V is TRBV7-9, with D perhaps matching TRBD1 (5 bases). Germline CDR1 and CDR2: SEHNR and FQNEAQ (reference sequence). V lost 5 bases to trimming and J lost 0 bases, with 13 bases between them. The CDR3 is made up of 15 amino acids. The CDR3, as DNA: TGTGCCAGCAGCCCCGAGGGACTCTTGAACACTGAAGCTTTCTTT. Translated, it gives CASSPEGLLNTEAFF. Combining the CDR3 with reference TRBV7-9 and TRBJ1-1 gives the whole variable domain DTGVSQNPRHKITKRGQNVTFRCDPISEHNRLYWYRQTLGQGPEFLTYFQNEAQLEKSRLLSDRFSAERPKGSFSTLEIQRTEQGDSAMYLCASSPEGLLNTEAFFGQGTRLTVV.

A few counts support this clonotype. The rearrangement uses TRBV12-3 or TRBV12-4 and TRBJ1-1; D unresolved. V dropped 6 bases and J dropped 13 bases, with 15 bases sitting between them. The CDR3 totals 11 residues. CDR3 residues: CASRHTRKLFF. CDR3 coding DNA: TGTGCCAGCAGACATACACGAAAGCTTTTCTTT.

CDR3 residues: CASRGTGGVGNTEAFF. The CDR3 nucleotides read TGCGCCAGCAGGGGTACAGGGGGCGTAGGGAACACTGAAGCTTTCTTT. The genes are TRBV5-1 and TRBJ1-1; TRBD1 aligns across 9 bases. With 5 bases clipped from V and 1 base from J, the junction kept 9 bases outside the gene matches. This CDR3 is 16 amino acids long. Germline CDR1 reads SGHRS; CDR2 reads YFSETQ. The full variable domain, its missing parts supplied by reference TRBV5-1 and TRBJ1-1, is KAGVTQTPRYLIKTRGQQVTLSCSPISGHRSVSWYQQTPGQGLQFLFEYFSETQRNKGNFPGRFSGRQFSNSRSEMNVSTLELGDSALYLCASRGTGGVGNTEAFFGQGTRLTVV.

The chain recombines TRBV29-1 with TRBJ2-7, with D maybe TRBD2 (6 bases). There are 12 residues in the CDR3. The germline gives CDR1 SQVTM, CDR2 ANQGSEA. The germline V and J ends were trimmed by 3 bases and 4 bases, with 10 bases remaining between them. DNA for the CDR3: TGCAGCGTTGAGGTTAGCGGTTACGAGCAGTACTTC. It codes for CSVEVSGYEQYF.

The chain combines TRBV12-3 or TRBV12-4 with TRBJ2-7; 8 nucleotides match TRBD2. The CDR3 has 15 residues. J was trimmed by 6 bases and V by 2 bases; bases with no gene match: 9. CDR3 nucleotides: TGTGCCAGCAGTTTAAGGCGAGCGGGAGCGGGCGAGCAGTACTTC. Translated, it gives CASSLRRAGAGEQYF.

V gene TRBV6-2 or TRBV6-3 combines with J gene TRBJ2-1; no clear D. Germline CDR1 is MNHEY and CDR2 is SVGEGT. With 3 bases removed from V and 4 bases from J, the gap between germline ends came to 10 bases. The CDR3 runs to 14 residues. The CDR3 loop is CASSYTTRYNEQFF. DNA for the CDR3: TGTGCCAGCAGTTATACGACAAGGTACAATGAGCAGTTCTTC.

The chain uses TRBV27 and TRBJ2-1, with D possibly being TRBD1 (5 bases). The CDR3 runs 18 residues. Trimming pared 3 bases from V and 8 bases from J, leaving 26 bases between. CDR1 is MNHEY and CDR2 is SMNVEV in the germline V gene (reference sequence). CDR3: CASSLRQPKDSLPYEQFF. The CDR3 DNA is TGTGCCAGCAGTTTGAGACAGCCAAAGGATTCCTTGCCGTATGAGCAGTTCTTC.

The chain recombines TRBV27 with TRBJ2-7; D is unresolved. The last part of the DNA fits TRBJ2-5 better; the J call may be wrong. Germline CDR1 MNHEY, CDR2 SMNVEV (reference sequence). CDR3 length equals 12 residues. The chain's CDR3 is CASSSLSGTQYF. The CDR3 DNA sequence: TGTGCCAGCAGTTCCCTCTCGGGGACCCAGTACTTC.

CDR3: CASSPIQNRGLGQPQHF. As DNA, the CDR3 is TGTGCCAGCAGTCCCATCCAGAACAGGGGACTCGGTCAGCCCCAGCATTTT. The chain has TRBV6-2 or TRBV6-3 and TRBJ1-5, with TRBD1 identical over 7 bases. The length of the CDR3 is 17 residues. Germline lookup yields CDR1 MNHEY and CDR2 SVGEGT. With 5 bases clipped from V and 6 bases from J, the junction kept 16 bases outside the gene matches.

This clonotype was picked up a small number of times. The genes are TRBV12-3 or TRBV12-4 and TRBJ2-7; TRBD1 agrees at 8 bases. Unmatched junction bases numbered 4, after V lost 3 bases and J lost 6 bases. The CDR3 sequence is 13 residues long. CDR3 in amino acids: CASSFQGAREQYF. CDR3 DNA: TGTGCCAGCAGTTTTCAGGGGGCCCGCGAGCAGTACTTC.

This clonotype appeared once. V gene TRBV3-1 combines with J gene TRBJ2-6; TRBD2 agrees at 7 bases. The CDR3 has 16 residues. Germline CDR1 reads LGHDT; CDR2 reads YNNKEL (reference sequence). V was clipped by 8 bases and J by 4 bases; unmatched bases: 11. Here the CDR3 DNA reads TGTGCCAGCGCAAACACGGGGGGATCGGGGGCCAACGTCCTGACTTTC. This codes for CASANTGGSGANVLTF.

The chain links TRBV4-3 to TRBJ1-2; tentative D call: TRBD1 (6 bases). CDR1 and CDR2 from the germline V gene are LGHNA and YSLEER. V shed 3 bases and J shed 4 bases, with 15 bases lying between them. This CDR3 comprises 15 residues. The CDR3 protein is CASSQVGGAGYGYTF. The CDR3 DNA is TGCGCCAGCAGCCAGGTGGGGGGCGCGGGCTATGGCTACACCTTC.

This clonotype was detected many times. The rearrangement joins TRBV29-1 to TRBJ2-7, with D possibly matching TRBD1 (6 bases). The germline CDR1 and CDR2 sequences are SQVTM and ANQGSEA. The V gene lost 5 bases and the J gene lost 7 bases, with 21 bases spanning the gap. The CDR3 length is 14 residues. The CDR3: CSVQKHPGEREQYF. CDR3 DNA sequence: TGCAGCGTTCAAAAACACCCAGGGGAGAGAGAGCAGTACTTC.

This clonotype was counted only a few times. The chain has TRBV11-2 and TRBJ1-2, with D possibly matching TRBD1 (5 bases). CDR3 length: 14 amino acids. V lost 0 bases, J lost 6 bases, and 11 bases lay in between. Germline V lookup: CDR1 SGHAT, CDR2 FQNNGV. The CDR3 nucleotides read TGTGCCAGCAGCTTAGATAGGACAAGCAATGGCTACACCTTC. Protein sequence: CASSLDRTSNGYTF.

Many counts were recorded for this clonotype. J is TRBJ1-2 and V is TRBV4-1, with D possibly being TRBD1 (6 bases). There are 14 residues in the CDR3. CDR1 is MGHRA and CDR2 is YSYEKL in the germline V gene. The V end lost 0 bases, the J end lost 3 bases, and 8 bases lay between the germline ends. CDR3 in amino acids: CASSQEGQHYGYTF. CDR3 nucleotide sequence: TGCGCCAGCAGCCAAGAAGGACAGCACTATGGCTACACCTTC.

The chain joins TRBV29-1 to TRBJ2-3; unclear D gene. The CDR3 sequence is 11 residues long. Looked up from germline, CDR1 is SQVTM and CDR2 is ANQGSEA. V was clipped by 7 bases and J by 3 bases, with 8 bases between them. Here the CDR3 DNA reads TGCAGCGGGGAAGATACAGATACGCAGTATTTT. It translates to CSGEDTDTQYF.

The chain uses TRBV2 and TRBJ2-3; D unclear. Germline CDR1 SNHLY, CDR2 FYNNEI. The CDR3 totals 14 residues. V was trimmed by 4 bases and J by 6 bases, leaving 14 bases between them. CDR3 sequence reads: CASSATARKDTQYF. The CDR3 DNA reads TGTGCCAGCAGTGCTACAGCCCGTAAGGATACGCAGTATTTT. The variable domain in full, completed from reference TRBV2 and TRBJ2-3, reads EPEVTQTPSHQVTQMGQEVILRCVPISNHLYFYWYRQILGQKVEFLVSFYNNEISEKSEIFDDQFSVERPDGSNFTLKIRSTKLEDSAMYFCASSATARKDTQYFGPGTRLTVL.

This chain links TRBV7-2 with TRBJ2-5; TRBD2 aligns across 8 bases. The CDR3 sequence is 14 residues long. V was pared by 4 bases and J by 11 bases, with 12 bases of the junction left unmatched. Germline V gene lookup returns CDR1 SGHTA and CDR2 FQGNSA. Here the CDR3 reads CASSSGGPVNEQYF. The CDR3, as DNA: TGTGCCAGCAGCTCGGGGGGGCCGGTGAATGAGCAGTACTTC.

This rearrangement joins TRBV6-6 to TRBJ2-7, with TRBD1 identical over 7 bases. The germline V gene encodes CDR1 MNHNY and CDR2 SVGAGI (reference sequence). The CDR3 totals 16 residues. The V segment lost 5 bases and the J segment 3 bases; nucleotides outside the gene matches: 13. This CDR3 is CASSITTGTVNYEQYF. CDR3 DNA: TGTGCCAGCAGTATTACGACCGGGACAGTCAACTACGAGCAGTACTTC.

The rearrangement links TRBV29-1 to TRBJ1-5, with D perhaps matching TRBD1 (5 bases). The V end was cut by 7 bases, the J end by 3 bases, with 13 bases between. There are 13 residues in the CDR3. CDR1 and CDR2 (germline): SQVTM, ANQGSEA. CDR3 DNA sequence: TGCAGCGGCTCAACAGGAAACAATCAGCCCCAGCATTTT. Translated, it gives CSGSTGNNQPQHF. The whole variable domain, remainder taken from reference TRBV29-1 and TRBJ1-5, is SAVISQKPSRDICQRGTSLTIQCQVDSQVTMMFWYRQQPGQSLTLIATANQGSEATYESGFVIDKFPISRPNLTFSTLTVSNMSPEDSSIYLCSGSTGNNQPQHFGDGTRLSIL.

This clonotype was seen repeatedly, ten times or more. The rearrangement joins TRBV4-3 to TRBJ2-1; tentative D call: TRBD2 (6 bases). Germline-derived CDR1 and CDR2 are LGHNA and YSLEER. Trimming took 1 base from V and 2 from J, leaving 15 bases between them. The CDR3 extends over 17 amino acids. CDR3 residues: CASSQGEGRGTYNEQFF. The CDR3, as DNA: TGCGCCAGCAGCCAAGGCGAGGGGCGGGGTACCTACAATGAGCAGTTCTTC.

This clonotype was observed a handful of times. The genes are TRBV20-1 and TRBJ1-2; D not certain. The V gene lost 6 bases and the J gene lost 8 bases, with 19 bases spanning the gap. Germline CDR1 reads DFQATT; CDR2 reads SNEGSKA (reference sequence). This CDR3 contains 13 residues. CDR3 sequence reads: CSALRTRQKGYTF. CDR3 bases: TGCAGTGCCCTCCGGACTCGGCAAAAGGGCTACACCTTC.

This chain's CDR3 is CASSRTKEQFF. The CDR3, as DNA: TGTGCCAGCAGCCGGACCAAAGAGCAGTTCTTC. The V gene is TRBV6-6, the J gene TRBJ2-1; D not certain. The CDR3 sequence is 11 residues long. The germline gives CDR1 MNHNY, CDR2 SVGAGI (reference sequence). With 6 bases removed from V and 10 bases from J, the gap between germline ends came to 10 bases.

This chain's CDR3 is CASSPLASGENEQFF. CDR3 coding DNA: TGTGCCAGCAGCCCCTTGGCTAGCGGGGAAAATGAGCAGTTCTTC. The chain links TRBV6-5 to TRBJ2-1; the match to TRBD2 covers 9 bases. Germline CDR1 and CDR2: MNHEY and SVGAGI. V gave up 6 bases and J gave up 7 bases; unmatched junction bases: 10. This CDR3 has 15 amino acids.

This clonotype was seen a few times. The chain couples TRBV7-2 to TRBJ2-1, with 10 positions matching TRBD2. CDR1 and CDR2 (germline): SGHTA, FQGNSA. V gave up 2 bases and J gave up 7 bases; unmatched junction bases: 5. The CDR3 totals 15 residues. The CDR3 bases are TGTGCCAGCAGCTTATCTACTAGCGGGACGAATGAGCAGTTCTTC. This sequence encodes CASSLSTSGTNEQFF.

The V gene is TRBV7-2, the J gene TRBJ2-5; 16 bases map to TRBD2. The CDR3 has 22 residues. From germline, CDR1 is SGHTA and CDR2 FQGNSA. V lost 0 bases, J lost 1 base, and 14 bases stayed unmatched. The CDR3 reads CASSLAGTSGRAGRIAQETQYF. Here the CDR3 DNA reads TGTGCCAGCAGCTTAGCGGGGACTAGCGGGAGGGCCGGTCGGATCGCCCAAGAGACCCAGTACTTC.

V usage is TRBV7-2 and J usage is TRBJ2-1; D might be TRBD2 (6 bases). Between the trimmed V and J ends, which lost 0 bases and 4 bases, there was a span of 13 bases. Germline lookup yields CDR1 SGHTA and CDR2 FQGNSA. This CDR3 contains 16 residues. The CDR3 is CASSLAEAGPYNEQFF. CDR3 DNA: TGTGCCAGCAGCTTAGCAGAGGCGGGACCTTACAATGAGCAGTTCTTC.

This rearrangement joins TRBV20-1 to TRBJ2-4; tentative D call: TRBD1 (6 bases). Germline values: CDR1 DFQATT, CDR2 SNEGSKA (reference sequence). Trimming pared 6 bases from V and 0 bases from J, leaving 12 bases between. CDR3 length: 14 amino acids. CDR3 region: CSAYRELAKNIQYF. DNA for the CDR3: TGCAGTGCGTACAGGGAGCTAGCCAAAAACATTCAGTACTTC.

The rearrangement joins TRBV7-9 to TRBJ1-1; TRBD1 aligns across 9 bases. CDR3 size: 16 residues. CDR1 and CDR2 (germline): SEHNR, FQNEAQ (reference sequence). V shed 1 base, J shed 6 bases, and the junction held 9 bases outside the gene matches. CDR3 region: CASSLDPGQGHPEAFF. As DNA, the CDR3 is TGTGCCAGCAGCTTAGATCCGGGACAGGGCCATCCTGAAGCTTTCTTT.